The 9 T cell receptor beta chains below were found in one sample sequenced in a study of OX40 agonist ivuxolimab in advanced cancers. Using immunoSEQ multiplex PCR, the repertoire was profiled, and TCRdb retains in-frame clones only, with some absent. The table records fewer than 90,000 clones, around nine tenths of them present only once. Sample: CD4+ or CD8+ T cells sorted from blood, taken in a trial of the OX40 agonist ivuxolimab. These receptors all come from an adult with an advanced solid tumor such as melanoma, head and neck, liver or kidney cancer.

The chain uses TRBV19 and TRBJ2-5; 9 nucleotides agree with TRBD2. The trim removed 1 base at V and 2 bases at J, leaving 11 bases unmatched. From germline, CDR1 is LNHDA and CDR2 SQIVND (reference sequence). This CDR3 spans 18 amino acids. The CDR3 loop reads CASSIGGSGSGIQETQYF. The CDR3 DNA reads TGTGCCAGTAGTATAGGAGGTAGCGGGAGCGGCATTCAAGAGACCCAGTACTTC.

This CDR3 reads CASSTIFLSGRTYNEQFF. CDR3 DNA sequence: TGTGCCAGCAGCACGATATTCCTTAGCGGGAGGACCTACAATGAGCAGTTCTTC. This chain links TRBV7-8 with TRBJ2-1; 10 nucleotides line up with TRBD2. V was pared by 5 bases and J by 2 bases, with 12 bases of the junction left unmatched. Germline V gene data show CDR1 as SGHVS and CDR2 as FQNEAQ. This CDR3 contains 18 residues.

The chain is built from TRBV5-5 and TRBJ1-5; 7 bases are shared with TRBD1. This CDR3 contains 14 residues. V gave up 4 bases and J gave up 1 base; unmatched junction bases: 2. CDR1 and CDR2 (germline): SGHKS, YYEKEE (reference sequence). As DNA, the CDR3 is TGTGCCAGCAGCGACAGGGAGAGCAATCAGCCCCAGCATTTT. Translated: CASSDRESNQPQHF.

The chain links TRBV6-6 to TRBJ2-5; D remains unclear. CDR1 is MNHNY, CDR2 SVGAGI, per germline (reference sequence). The CDR3 has 13 residues. Trimming pared 5 bases from V and 4 bases from J, leaving 11 bases between. CDR3 bases: TGTGCCAGCAGTGTTAGGCGTGGAGAGACCCAGTACTTC. The encoded protein is CASSVRRGETQYF.

This CDR3 reads CASSSLVGDTQYF. CDR3 DNA sequence: TGTGCCAGCAGTTCGCTCGTAGGCGATACGCAGTATTTT. This rearrangement joins TRBV27 to TRBJ2-3, with D hard to call. CDR1 and CDR2 (germline): MNHEY, SMNVEV (reference sequence). This CDR3 has 13 residues. V lost 4 bases, J lost 6 bases, and 11 bases lay in between.

The V call is TRBV5-1, the J call TRBJ2-7; weak D call: TRBD1 (6 bases). The CDR3 sequence is 12 residues long. Germline CDR1 and CDR2: SGHRS and YFSETQ. Deletions cut 1 base from V and 7 bases from J, with 9 bases between. This chain's CDR3 is CASSLNQGEQYF. In nucleotides, the CDR3 is TGCGCCAGCAGCTTGAACCAGGGGGAGCAGTACTTC.

V usage is TRBV28 and J usage is TRBJ1-5, with D possibly matching TRBD1 (5 bases). The CDR3 is 16 amino acids. The germline gives CDR1 MDHEN, CDR2 SYDVKM. V gave up 10 bases and J gave up 0 bases, with 19 bases separating them. The CDR3 loop reads CATEEIRGGSNQPQHF. The CDR3 nucleotides are TGTGCCACCGAGGAGATCCGGGGGGGTAGCAATCAGCCCCAGCATTTT.

To note about this clone: A junction end diverges from the germline sequence, so it may reflect a read error. The V gene is TRBV28, the J gene TRBJ2-7; D remains unclear. Germline-derived CDR1 and CDR2 are MDHEN and SYDVKM. CDR3 length: 10 residues. The CDR3 loop reads CLGLSYEQYF. The CDR3 bases are TGCCTAGGCCTCTCCTACGAGCAGTACTTC. The entire variable domain, with the rest obtained from reference TRBV28 and TRBJ2-7, is as follows: DVKVTQSSRYLVKRTGEKVFLECVQDMDHENMFWYRQDPGLGLRLIYFSYDVKMKEKGDIPEGYSVSREKKERFSLILESASTNQTSMYLCLGLSYEQYFGPGTRLTVT.

The CDR3 DNA is TGTGCCAGCAGTTTTAAGGCGAATGAGCAGTTCTTC. It specifies CASSFKANEQFF. The chain uses TRBV28 and TRBJ2-1; D is unclear. V lost 3 bases, J lost 7 bases, and 7 bases lay in between. CDR3 length: 12 amino acids. CDR1 MDHEN and CDR2 SYDVKM come from the germline V gene.